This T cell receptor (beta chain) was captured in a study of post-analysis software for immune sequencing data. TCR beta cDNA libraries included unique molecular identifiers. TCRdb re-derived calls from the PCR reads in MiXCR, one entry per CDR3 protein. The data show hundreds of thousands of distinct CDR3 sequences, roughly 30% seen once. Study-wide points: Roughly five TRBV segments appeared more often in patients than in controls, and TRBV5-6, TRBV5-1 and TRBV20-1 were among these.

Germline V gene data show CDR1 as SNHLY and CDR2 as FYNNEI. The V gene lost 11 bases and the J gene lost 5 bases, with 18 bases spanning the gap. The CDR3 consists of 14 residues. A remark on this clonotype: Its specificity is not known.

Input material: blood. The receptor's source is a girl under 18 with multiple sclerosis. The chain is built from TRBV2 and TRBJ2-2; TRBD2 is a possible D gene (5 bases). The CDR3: CAGLTISGTGELFF. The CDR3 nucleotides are TGTGCCGGCCTGACTATATCGGGGACCGGGGAGCTGTTTTTT.